This T cell receptor beta chain was recovered during a study of regulatory T cells in long-lasting Graves disease. The CDR3 runs to 14 residues. Trimming removed 4 bases at V and 4 bases at J, with 12 bases between. CDR1 LGHDT and CDR2 YNNKEL come from the germline V gene (reference sequence). Construction of TCR beta libraries relied on iRepertoire HTBI primers and on Arm-PCR targeting CDR3 regions. One entry per CDR3 protein results from TCRdb running MiXCR on the multiplex PCR reads. The table lists 350,000 to 500,000 distinct CDR3 sequences, 16% of them singletons, with around 10% in the top ten. Time point specified: newly diagnosed GD, antithyroid drugs for less than 3 months. RNA from PBMCs was the source of the TCR library. An endocrinology unit in Xi'an, China, supplied the patients. This clonotype was observed once. These data were also filed under a second study, of T cells in Graves' hyperthyroidism and ophthalmopathy.

The specimen was peripheral blood mononuclear cells (PBMCs), collected at new diagnosis, from a patient treated with antithyroid drugs. This chain connects TRBV3-1 to TRBJ2-3; D is undetermined. The sequence was obtained from a woman aged 25 to 45 with Graves disease. CDR3 sequence: CASSRSTNPDTQYF. As DNA, the CDR3 is TGTGCCAGCAGCCGATCCACCAACCCAGATACGCAGTATTTT.